This T cell receptor (beta chain) emerged from a study of shared clonotypes between healthy human individuals. Background on the study: Serving as donors were a couple of women and a few men, whose ages spanned 18 to 49. Study-level results: Across subsets, estimated richness was generally greater for naive than for memory populations. Donor clonotype sharing was expected to depend on sequencing depth.

The CDR3 totals 15 residues. Germline V lookup: CDR1 SGHVS, CDR2 FQNEAQ. V lost 6 bases to trimming and J lost 1 base; unmatched junction nucleotides: 4. Note on this clone: The antigen is unknown.

Researchers divided each subset's genomic DNA evenly across several immunoSEQ plates. Sequencing used immunoSEQ multiplex PCR; TCRdb keeps in-frame clones, though not all of them. The sample has approximately 700,000 clones, about three quarters seen once. The chain combines TRBV7-8 with TRBJ2-2, with 8 positions matching TRBD1. Sequenced material: memory CD4+ T cells sorted from blood. The sample's subset: CD45RA-negative fraction. The source of this sequence is a woman aged 25-40 years in good health. This CDR3 reads CASRWDRRNTGELFF. The CDR3 DNA is TGTGCCAGCAGATGGGACAGGAGGAACACCGGGGAGCTGTTTTTT.